The subject of this entry is one T cell receptor (beta chain). The sample belongs to a study of cytomegalovirus exposure and HLA in healthy donors. All the people who gave samples were healthy bone marrow donors. This CDR3 has 14 amino acids. The V end was cut by 2 bases, the J end by 3 bases, with 9 bases between. Germline CDR1 is SEHNR and CDR2 is FQNEAQ (reference sequence). It was with 60 Vbeta and 13 Jbeta primers that the PCR ran. TCRdb keeps only in-frame clones here, not all; method: immunoSEQ multiplex PCR. This table holds around 110,000 clones, roughly four fifths found once. The receptor was derived from a male donor in good health and CMV-seropositive. This sequence joins TRBV7-9 and TRBJ2-3, with D unresolved. The sample was PBMCs. The CDR3 DNA follows: TGTGCCAGCAGCTTATTTGACTCAACAGATACGCAGTATTTT. Translation gives CASSLFDSTDTQYF.